Included here is one TCR beta chain sequence, with context. The specificity of this receptor is unknown. Base qualities are not provided; no much larger clone lies one nucleotide away. These data originate in a study of cytotoxic CD8 clonotypes in ibrutinib-treated CLL (TCRdb year 2021). About the investigation overall: The cohort was composed of 11 relapsed/refractory and roughly 16 treatment-naive patients; IGHV unmutated status was identified in some 17 patients. Responses were partial in about 25 patients and complete in 2; after median about 68 months follow-up, approximately 15 stayed in remission and some twelve progressed. Samples at response were collected after a median of roughly twelve months of treatment, with a range of roughly 6 to 40 months. An average of 255,043 productive templates and around 100,000 productive rearrangements was obtained per sample. Of the approximately 86 people in the trial, around 26 had longitudinal samples available. Cryopreserved peripheral blood mononuclear cells were obtained prior to treatment, at the time of response, and at either disease progression or sustained remission. Every remission and progressive disease sample was obtained while ibrutinib was still being received by the patients. On the study overall, not on this receptor specifically: Baseline clonality exceeded that of age-matched healthy donors and correlated strongly with circulating CD8+ T-cell counts. Public clonotypes were found to be uncommon and were observed to contract or remain stable during treatment; the increase in clonality was shown to reflect expansion of private clonotypes at ibrutinib response. Sampling times were not matched between patients in sustained remission and patients whose disease was progressing, and lymph node repertoires were not examined. Clonality rose at ibrutinib response, remained stable during sustained remission, and dropped back toward baseline at progression.

A MiSeq instrument was used for deep resolution sequencing, which targeted depths ranging from 1 in 1 million up to 1 in 200,000 T cells, with coverage averaging 10x for each clonotype. The immunoSEQ hsTCRB Kit was used to generate the TCR beta libraries. The original pipeline was this. The data were analyzed with ImmunoSEQ Analyzer and ImmunoSEQ Data Assistant, and V, D and J gene assignments followed IMGT definitions. Clonality, which ranges from 0 to 1, was calculated by subtracting the normalized Shannon entropy of productive rearrangement frequencies from one. Only overrepresented clonotypes making up at least 0.05% of the repertoire of each patient were included in the public clonotype analysis. Some twelve repertoires from age-matched healthy donors, obtained from immuneACCESS, served as clonality controls. TCRdb provides this immuneACCESS table in a form limited to in-frame rearrangements. Some clones are lacking; in checked studies, under half of them reflect an unresolved V gene, and why the rest are absent is not known. V and J calls and clone size are copied from that table; D and trimming were computed from the DNA. This sample holds nearly 300,000 clones; approximately 76% were observed only once. The ten largest clones take up roughly 5.7% of the sample.

CDR1 and CDR2, looked up from the germline V gene (reference sequence), are LNHDA and SQIVND. The CDR3 holds 14 amino acids from the cysteine to the phenylalanine. Only the CDR3 region is kept as DNA, spanning 42 bases read in frame from base 1. The germline V and J ends show losses of 7 bases and 3 bases respectively, and no gene match explains 7 bases of the junction. The meaning of the sample's time point label: progressive disease on ibrutinib. For TCR beta library preparation, around 2.2 micrograms of genomic DNA was extracted from cryopreserved PBMCs. High-throughput TCR beta sequencing was performed on longitudinal blood samples from CLL patients receiving ibrutinib monotherapy. Patients were enrolled in a phase 2 open-label single-center ibrutinib monotherapy trial.

The chain was built from TRBV19 and TRBJ2-7; TRBD2 fits 9 bases in the junction. This TCR derives from a human donor with chronic lymphocytic leukemia. The sequencing used PBMCs, collected at disease progression, from a patient treated with ibrutinib. The bases read TGTGCCAGTACCCCCGCAGCGGGAGGCTACGAGCAGTACTTC. It encodes CASTPAAGGYEQYF.